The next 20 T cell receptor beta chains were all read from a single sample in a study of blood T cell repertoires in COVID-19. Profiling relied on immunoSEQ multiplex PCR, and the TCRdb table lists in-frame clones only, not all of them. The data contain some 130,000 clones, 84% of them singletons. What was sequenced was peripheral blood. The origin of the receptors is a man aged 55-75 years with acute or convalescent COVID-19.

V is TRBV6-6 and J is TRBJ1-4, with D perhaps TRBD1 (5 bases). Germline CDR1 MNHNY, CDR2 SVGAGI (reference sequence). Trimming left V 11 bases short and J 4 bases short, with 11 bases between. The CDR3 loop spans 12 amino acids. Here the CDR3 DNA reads TGTGCCTCACAGGAGGGTAATGAAAAACTGTTTTTT. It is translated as CASQEGNEKLFF.

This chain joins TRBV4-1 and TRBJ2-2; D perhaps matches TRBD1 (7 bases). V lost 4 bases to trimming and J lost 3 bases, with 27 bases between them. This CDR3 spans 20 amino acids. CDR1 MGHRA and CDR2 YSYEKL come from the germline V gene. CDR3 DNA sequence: TGCGCCAGCAGCCCACCACGGGGGCAGGGGGATGATTGGGACACCGGGGAGCTGTTTTTT. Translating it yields CASSPPRGQGDDWDTGELFF.

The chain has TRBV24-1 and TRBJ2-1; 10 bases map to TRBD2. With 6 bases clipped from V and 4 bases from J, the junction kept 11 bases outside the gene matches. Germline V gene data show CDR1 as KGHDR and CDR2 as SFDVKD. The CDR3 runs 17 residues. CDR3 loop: CATSSGTSVPGYNEQFF. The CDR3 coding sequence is TGTGCCACCAGTAGCGGGACTAGCGTACCTGGGTACAATGAGCAGTTCTTC.

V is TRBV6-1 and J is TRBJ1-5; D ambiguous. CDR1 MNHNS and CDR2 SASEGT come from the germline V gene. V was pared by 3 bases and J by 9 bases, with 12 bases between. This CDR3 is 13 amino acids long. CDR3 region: CASSDPGNWPQHF. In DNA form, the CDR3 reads TGTGCCAGCAGTGATCCGGGGAATTGGCCCCAGCATTTT.

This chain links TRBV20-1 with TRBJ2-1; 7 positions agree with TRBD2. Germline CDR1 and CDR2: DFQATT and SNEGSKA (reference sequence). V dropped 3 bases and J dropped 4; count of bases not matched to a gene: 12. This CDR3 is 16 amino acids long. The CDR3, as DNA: TGCAGTGCTAGTCGGGGTCTGCCGGGGGGATACAATGAGCAGTTCTTC. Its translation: CSASRGLPGGYNEQFF.

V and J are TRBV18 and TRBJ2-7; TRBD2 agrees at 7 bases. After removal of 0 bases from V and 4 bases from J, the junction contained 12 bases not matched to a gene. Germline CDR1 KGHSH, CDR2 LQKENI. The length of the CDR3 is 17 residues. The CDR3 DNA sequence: TGTGCCAGCTCACCACCGCTCGGCGGGAGAGTTTGGTACGAGCAGTACTTC. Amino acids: CASSPPLGGRVWYEQYF.

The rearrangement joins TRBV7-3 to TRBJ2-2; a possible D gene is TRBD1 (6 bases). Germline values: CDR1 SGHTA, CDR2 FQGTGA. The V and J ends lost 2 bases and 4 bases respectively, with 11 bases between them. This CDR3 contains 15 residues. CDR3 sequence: CASSLQQGGTGELFF. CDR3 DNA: TGTGCCAGCAGCTTACAACAGGGCGGCACCGGGGAGCTGTTTTTT.

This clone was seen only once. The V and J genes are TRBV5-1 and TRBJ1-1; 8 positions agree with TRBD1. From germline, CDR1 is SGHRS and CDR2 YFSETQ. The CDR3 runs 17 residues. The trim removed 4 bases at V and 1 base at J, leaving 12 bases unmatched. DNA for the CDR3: TGCGCCAGCAGCCTCCAAGGACAGGGATGGACGAACACTGAAGCTTTCTTT. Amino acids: CASSLQGQGWTNTEAFF.

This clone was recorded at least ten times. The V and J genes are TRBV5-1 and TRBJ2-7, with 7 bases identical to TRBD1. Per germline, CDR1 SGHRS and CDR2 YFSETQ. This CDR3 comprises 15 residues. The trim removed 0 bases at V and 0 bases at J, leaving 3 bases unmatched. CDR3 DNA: TGCGCCAGCAGCTTGGAGACAGGGAGCTCCTACGAGCAGTACTTC. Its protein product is CASSLETGSSYEQYF.

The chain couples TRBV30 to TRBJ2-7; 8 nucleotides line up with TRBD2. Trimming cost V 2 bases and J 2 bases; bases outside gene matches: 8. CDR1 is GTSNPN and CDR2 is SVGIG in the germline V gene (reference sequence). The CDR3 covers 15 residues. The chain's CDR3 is CAWSPVGRGAYEQYF. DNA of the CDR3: TGTGCCTGGAGTCCCGTTGGGCGGGGGGCCTACGAGCAGTACTTC.

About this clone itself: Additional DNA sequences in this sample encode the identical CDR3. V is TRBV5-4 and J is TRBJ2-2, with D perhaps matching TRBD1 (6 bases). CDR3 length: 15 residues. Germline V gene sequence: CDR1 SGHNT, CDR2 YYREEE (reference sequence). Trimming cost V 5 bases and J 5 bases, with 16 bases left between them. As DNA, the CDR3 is TGTGCCAGCAGTCTTTCAGGGGTGGGGACCGGGGAGCTGTTTTTT. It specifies CASSLSGVGTGELFF.

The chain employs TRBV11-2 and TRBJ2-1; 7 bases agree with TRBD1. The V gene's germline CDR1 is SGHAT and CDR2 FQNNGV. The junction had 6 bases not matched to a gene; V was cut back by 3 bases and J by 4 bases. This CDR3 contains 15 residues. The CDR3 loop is CASSLTGDRYNEQFF. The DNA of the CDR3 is TGTGCCAGCAGCTTGACCGGGGACAGATACAATGAGCAGTTCTTC. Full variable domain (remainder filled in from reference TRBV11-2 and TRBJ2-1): EAGVAQSPRYKIIEKRQSVAFWCNPISGHATLYWYQQILGQGPKLLIQFQNNGVVDDSQLPKDRFSAERLKGVDSTLKIQPAKLEDSAVYLCASSLTGDRYNEQFFGPGTRLTVL.

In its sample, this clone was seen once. In DNA form, the CDR3 reads TGCGCCAGCAGCTTGGGAAACCGAGACTACGGGGAGCTGTTTTTT. This translates into CASSLGNRDYGELFF. V and J are TRBV5-1 and TRBJ2-2; D is perhaps TRBD2 (5 bases). CDR3 size: 15 residues. The germline V gene has CDR1 SGHRS and CDR2 YFSETQ. The ends were cut back, 0 bases at V and 7 bases at J, with 13 bases in the middle.

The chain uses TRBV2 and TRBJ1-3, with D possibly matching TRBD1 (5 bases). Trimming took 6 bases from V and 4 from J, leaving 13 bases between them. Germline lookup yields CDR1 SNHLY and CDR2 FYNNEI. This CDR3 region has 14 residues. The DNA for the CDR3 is TGTGCCAGCAGCCAATCACACAGGGGAAACACCATATATTTT. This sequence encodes CASSQSHRGNTIYF. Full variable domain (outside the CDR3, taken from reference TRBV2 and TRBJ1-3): EPEVTQTPSHQVTQMGQEVILRCVPISNHLYFYWYRQILGQKVEFLVSFYNNEISEKSEIFDDQFSVERPDGSNFTLKIRSTKLEDSAMYFCASSQSHRGNTIYFGEGSWLTVV.

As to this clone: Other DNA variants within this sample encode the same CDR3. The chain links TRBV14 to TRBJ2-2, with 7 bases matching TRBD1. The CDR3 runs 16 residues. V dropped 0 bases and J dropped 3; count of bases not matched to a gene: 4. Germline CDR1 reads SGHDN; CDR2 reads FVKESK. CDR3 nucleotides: TGTGCCAGCAGCCAAGATTGGACAGGAGACACCGGGGAGCTGTTTTTT. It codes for CASSQDWTGDTGELFF.

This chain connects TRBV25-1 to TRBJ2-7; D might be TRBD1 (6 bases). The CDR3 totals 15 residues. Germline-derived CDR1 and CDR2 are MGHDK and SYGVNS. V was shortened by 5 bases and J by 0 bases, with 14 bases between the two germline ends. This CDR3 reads CASSSQGTGSYEQYF. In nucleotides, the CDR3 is TGTGCCAGCAGTTCACAGGGAACAGGCTCCTACGAGCAGTACTTC.

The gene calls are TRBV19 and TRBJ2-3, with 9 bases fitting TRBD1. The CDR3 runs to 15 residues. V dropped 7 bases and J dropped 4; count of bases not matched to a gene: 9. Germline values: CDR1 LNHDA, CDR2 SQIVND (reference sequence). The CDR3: CASTPDRGRSDTQYF. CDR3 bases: TGTGCCAGTACCCCGGACAGGGGAAGGTCAGATACGCAGTATTTT.

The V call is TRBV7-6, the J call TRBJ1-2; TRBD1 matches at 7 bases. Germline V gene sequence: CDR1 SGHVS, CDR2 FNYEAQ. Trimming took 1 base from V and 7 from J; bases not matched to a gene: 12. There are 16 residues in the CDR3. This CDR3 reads CASSLGVRGTELGYTF. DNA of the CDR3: TGTGCCAGCAGCTTAGGAGTTAGGGGGACAGAACTTGGCTACACCTTC.

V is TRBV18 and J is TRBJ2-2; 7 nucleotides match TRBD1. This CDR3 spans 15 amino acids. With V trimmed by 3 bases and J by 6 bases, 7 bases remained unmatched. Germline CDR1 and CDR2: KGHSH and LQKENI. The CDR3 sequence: CASSPETGLAGELFF. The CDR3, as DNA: TGTGCCAGCTCACCGGAGACAGGGTTGGCCGGGGAGCTGTTTTTT. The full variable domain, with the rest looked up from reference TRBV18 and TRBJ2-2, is NAGVMQNPRHLVRRRGQEARLRCSPMKGHSHVYWYRQLPEEGLKFMVYLQKENIIDESGMPKERFSAEFPKEGPSILRIQQVVRGDSAAYFCASSPETGLAGELFFGEGSRLTVL.

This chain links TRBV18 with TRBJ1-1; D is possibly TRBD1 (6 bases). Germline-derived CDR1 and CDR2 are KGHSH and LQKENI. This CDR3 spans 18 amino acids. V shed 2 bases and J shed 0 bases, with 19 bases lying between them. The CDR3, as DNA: TGTGCCAGCTCACCAACGAATTCAGGGGTTCGCGTGAACACTGAAGCTTTCTTT. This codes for CASSPTNSGVRVNTEAFF.